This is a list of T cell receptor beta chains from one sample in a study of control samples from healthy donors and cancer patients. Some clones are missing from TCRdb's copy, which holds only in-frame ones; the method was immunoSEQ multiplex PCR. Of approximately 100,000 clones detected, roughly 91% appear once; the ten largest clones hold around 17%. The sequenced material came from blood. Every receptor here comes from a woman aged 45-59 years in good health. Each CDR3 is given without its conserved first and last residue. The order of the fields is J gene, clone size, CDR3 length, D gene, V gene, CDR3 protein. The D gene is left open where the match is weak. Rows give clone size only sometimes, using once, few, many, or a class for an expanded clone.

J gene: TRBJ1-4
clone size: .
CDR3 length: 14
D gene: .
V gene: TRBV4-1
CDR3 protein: ASSQVGKRGAEKLF

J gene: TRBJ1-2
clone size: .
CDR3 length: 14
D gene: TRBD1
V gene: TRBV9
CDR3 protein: ASRHGTVATNYGYT

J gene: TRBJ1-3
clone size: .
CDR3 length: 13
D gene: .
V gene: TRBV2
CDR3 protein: ASSLTGSSGNTIY

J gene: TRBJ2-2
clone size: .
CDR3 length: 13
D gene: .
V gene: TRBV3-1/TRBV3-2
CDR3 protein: ASSQEEGNTGELF

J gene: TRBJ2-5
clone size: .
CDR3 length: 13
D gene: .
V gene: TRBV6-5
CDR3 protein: ASAPRGFGEETQY

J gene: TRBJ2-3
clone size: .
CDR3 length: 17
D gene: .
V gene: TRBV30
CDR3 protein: AWSVVSFRGQEDPDTQY

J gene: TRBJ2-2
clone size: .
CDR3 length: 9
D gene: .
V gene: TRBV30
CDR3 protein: AWSSPGELF

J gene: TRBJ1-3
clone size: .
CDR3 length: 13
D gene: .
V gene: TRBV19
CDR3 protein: ATRGGANSGNTIY

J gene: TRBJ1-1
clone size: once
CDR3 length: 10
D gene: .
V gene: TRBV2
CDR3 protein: ASSSFGTEAF

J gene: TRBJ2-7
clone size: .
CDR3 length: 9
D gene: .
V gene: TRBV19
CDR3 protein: ASKLDGEQY

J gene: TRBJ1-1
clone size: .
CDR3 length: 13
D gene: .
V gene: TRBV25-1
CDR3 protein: ASSEIGRGNTEAF

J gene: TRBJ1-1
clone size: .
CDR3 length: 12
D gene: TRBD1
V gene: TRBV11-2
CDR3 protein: ASSLVAGGTEAF

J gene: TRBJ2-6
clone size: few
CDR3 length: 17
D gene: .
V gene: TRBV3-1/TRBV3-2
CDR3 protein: ASSQDSSGLTSGANVLT

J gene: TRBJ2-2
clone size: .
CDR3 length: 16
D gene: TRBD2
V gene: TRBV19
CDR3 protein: ASSRTSGGWLNTGELF

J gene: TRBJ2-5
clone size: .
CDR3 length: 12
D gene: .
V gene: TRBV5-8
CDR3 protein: ASSPGTAEETQY

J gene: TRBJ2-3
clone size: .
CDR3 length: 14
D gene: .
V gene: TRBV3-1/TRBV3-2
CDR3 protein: ASSQDWTGQSDTQY

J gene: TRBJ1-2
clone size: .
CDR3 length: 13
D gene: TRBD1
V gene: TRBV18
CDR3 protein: ASSPPGQGEYGYT

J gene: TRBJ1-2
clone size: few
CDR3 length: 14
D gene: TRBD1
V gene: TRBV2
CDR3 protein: ASSAQQGAGNYGYT

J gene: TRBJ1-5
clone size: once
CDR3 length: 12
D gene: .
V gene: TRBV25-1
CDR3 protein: ASSEFRFDQPQH

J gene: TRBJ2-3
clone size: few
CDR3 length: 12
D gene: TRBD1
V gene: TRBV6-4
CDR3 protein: ASSDGQDTDTQY

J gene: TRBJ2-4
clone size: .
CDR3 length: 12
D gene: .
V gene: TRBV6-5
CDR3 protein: ASRSPPGENIQY

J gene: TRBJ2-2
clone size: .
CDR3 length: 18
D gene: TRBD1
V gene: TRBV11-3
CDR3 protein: ASSSPWTGGRVKNTGELF

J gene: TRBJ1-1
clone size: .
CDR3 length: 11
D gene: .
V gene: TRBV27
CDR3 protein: ASSTPQRTEAF

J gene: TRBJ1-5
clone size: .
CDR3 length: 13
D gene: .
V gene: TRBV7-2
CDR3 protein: ASSVANELGQPQH

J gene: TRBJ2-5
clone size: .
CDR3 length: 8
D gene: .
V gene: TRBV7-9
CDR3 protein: ASSVGTQY

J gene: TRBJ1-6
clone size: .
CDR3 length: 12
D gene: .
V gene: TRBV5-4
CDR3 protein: ASSLFRGDSPLH

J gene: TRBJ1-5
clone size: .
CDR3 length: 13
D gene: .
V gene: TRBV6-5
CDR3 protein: ASSYSLSGNQPQH

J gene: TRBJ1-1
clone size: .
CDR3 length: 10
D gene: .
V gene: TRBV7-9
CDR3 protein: ASMSRGAEAF

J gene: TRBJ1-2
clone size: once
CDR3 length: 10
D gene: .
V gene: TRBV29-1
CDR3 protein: SAFIDPYGYT

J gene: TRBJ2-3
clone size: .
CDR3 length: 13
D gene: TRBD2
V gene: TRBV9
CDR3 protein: ASSVSGGVSDTQY

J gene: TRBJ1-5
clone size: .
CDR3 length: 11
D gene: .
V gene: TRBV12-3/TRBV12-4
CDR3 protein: ASSLGLGQPQH

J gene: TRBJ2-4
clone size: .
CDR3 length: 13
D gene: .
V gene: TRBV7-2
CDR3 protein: ASSSYREPKNIQY

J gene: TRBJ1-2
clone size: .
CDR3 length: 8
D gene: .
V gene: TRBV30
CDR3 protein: AWWSYGYT

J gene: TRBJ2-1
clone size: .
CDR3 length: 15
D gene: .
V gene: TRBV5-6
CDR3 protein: ASSFQTGLSSYNEQF

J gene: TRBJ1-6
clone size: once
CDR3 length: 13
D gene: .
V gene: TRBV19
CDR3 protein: ASSSRDVYNSPLH

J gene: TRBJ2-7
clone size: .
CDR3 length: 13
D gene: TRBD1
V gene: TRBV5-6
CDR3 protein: ASSLAGQGGYEQY

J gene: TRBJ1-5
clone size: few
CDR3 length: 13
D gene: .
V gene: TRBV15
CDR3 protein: ATSRDPGGNQPQH

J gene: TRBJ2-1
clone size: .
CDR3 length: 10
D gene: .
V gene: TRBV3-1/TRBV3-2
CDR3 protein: ASSQADREQF

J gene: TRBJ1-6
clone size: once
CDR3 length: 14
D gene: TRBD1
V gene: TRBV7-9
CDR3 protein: ASSFPRQGNNSPLH

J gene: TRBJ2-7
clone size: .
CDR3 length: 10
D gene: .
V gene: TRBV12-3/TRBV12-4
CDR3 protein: ASSRSSGEQY

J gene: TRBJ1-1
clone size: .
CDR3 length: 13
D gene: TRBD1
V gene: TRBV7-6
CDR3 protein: ASSTRTGGNTEAF

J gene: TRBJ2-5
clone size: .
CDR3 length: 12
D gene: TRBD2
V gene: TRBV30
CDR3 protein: AWSRSSGGETQY

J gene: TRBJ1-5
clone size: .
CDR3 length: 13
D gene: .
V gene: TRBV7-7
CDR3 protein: ASSSKGQSNQPQH

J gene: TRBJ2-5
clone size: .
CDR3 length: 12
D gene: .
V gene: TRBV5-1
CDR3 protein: ASSLATSQETQY

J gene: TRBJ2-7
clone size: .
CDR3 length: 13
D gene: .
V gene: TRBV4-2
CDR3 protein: ASSQGRTPSYEQY

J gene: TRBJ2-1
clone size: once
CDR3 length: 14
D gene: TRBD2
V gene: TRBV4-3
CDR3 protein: ASSSRGGLGFGEQF

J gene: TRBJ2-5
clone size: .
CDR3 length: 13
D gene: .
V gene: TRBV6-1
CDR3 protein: ASSEKEIRQETQY

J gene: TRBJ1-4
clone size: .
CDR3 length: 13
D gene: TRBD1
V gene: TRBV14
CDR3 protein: ASSQDKDRGEKLF

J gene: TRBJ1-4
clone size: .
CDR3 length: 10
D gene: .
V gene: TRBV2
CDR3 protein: ASRRGGEKLF

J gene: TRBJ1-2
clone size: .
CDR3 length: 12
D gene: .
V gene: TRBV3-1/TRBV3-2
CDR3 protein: ASSQDAVNYGYT

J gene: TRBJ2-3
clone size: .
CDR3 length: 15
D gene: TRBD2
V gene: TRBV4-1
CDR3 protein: ASSGVILAGGSNTQY

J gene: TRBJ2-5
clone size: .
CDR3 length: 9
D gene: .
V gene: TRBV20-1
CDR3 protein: SARAKETQY

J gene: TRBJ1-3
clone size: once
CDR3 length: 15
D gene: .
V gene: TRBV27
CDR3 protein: ASSSLDSFRSGNTIY

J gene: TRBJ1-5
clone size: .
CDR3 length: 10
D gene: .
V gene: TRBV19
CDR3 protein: ASNDSNQPQH